This entry lists 30 T cell receptor beta chains sequenced from one sample in a study of T cell clonality in common variable immunodeficiency. TCRdb's table, derived via immunoSEQ multiplex PCR, lists solely in-frame clones and lacks some. This repertoire lists about 40,000 clones without singletons; 2.5% to 3% sits in the top ten. Sequenced material: peripheral blood mononuclear cells. The receptors here all came from a person aged 18 to 70 in good health.

In its sample, this clone was seen many times. With the read ending 3 residues before the CDR3 end, the germline J gene is used to fill in that end. V and J are TRBV5-5 and TRBJ1-2, with 9 bases that match TRBD1. The germline V gene encodes CDR1 SGHKS and CDR2 YYEKEE (reference sequence). This CDR3 is 14 amino acids long. Partial CDR3 DNA: TGTGCCAGCAGCTTGGTGGGACAGGGAGGGGAC. Translation: CASSLVGQGGD. Given in full, the CDR3 is CASSLVGQGGDYTF.

This clone came up a few times. The read ends 3 residues shy of where the CDR3 ends; the end is completed using the germline J gene. The rearrangement joins TRBV19 to TRBJ1-5; TRBD1 aligns across 8 bases. Germline assignment: CDR1 LNHDA and CDR2 SQIVND (reference sequence). The CDR3 is made up of 16 amino acids. The CDR3 DNA, read in part, is TGTGCCAGTAGTTTGACCCCCGGACAGGGCACAGATCCC. Translation: CASSLTPGQGTDP. The CDR3 in full is CASSLTPGQGTDPQHF.

This clone was detected many times. Sequencing ends 3 residues short of the CDR3 end; the germline J gene provides the rest. This rearrangement joins TRBV4-1 to TRBJ2-2; the D gene is possibly TRBD2 (6 bases). V was shortened by 1 base and J by 5 bases, with 8 bases between the two germline ends. The CDR3 is 14 residues long. The germline CDR1 and CDR2 sequences are MGHRA and YSYEKL. The covered CDR3 bases are TGCGCCAGCAGCCAAGTCGGGGGAACCGGGGAG. The encoded protein is CASSQVGGTGE. The full CDR3 protein is CASSQVGGTGELFF.

With regard to this clone: From the germline J gene comes the end of the CDR3, since the read stops 3 residues before it. The chain has TRBV7-9 and TRBJ1-1; D perhaps matches TRBD1 (5 bases). V lost 5 bases, J lost 1 base, and 11 bases lay in between. Per germline, CDR1 SEHNR and CDR2 FQNEAQ (reference sequence). The CDR3 length is 14 residues. CDR3 bases read: TGTGCCAGCAGCGGAAAGCAGGGGAACACTGAA. Translated: CASSGKQGNTE. The entire CDR3 sequence reads CASSGKQGNTEAFF. Full variable domain (missing parts from reference TRBV7-9 and TRBJ1-1): DTGVSQNPRHKITKRGQNVTFRCDPISEHNRLYWYRQTLGQGPEFLTYFQNEAQLEKSRLLSDRFSAERPKGSFSTLEIQRTEQGDSAMYLCASSGKQGNTEAFFGQGTRLTVV.

This clone was detected a few times. The read gets to within 3 residues of the CDR3 end, and the germline J gene fills in the rest. The chain uses TRBV27 and TRBJ2-7; 7 nucleotides align to TRBD2. The ends lost 6 bases at V and 4 bases at J; junction bases unmatched: 9. The germline V gene encodes CDR1 MNHEY and CDR2 SMNVEV (reference sequence). The CDR3 runs to 14 residues. The sequenced CDR3 bases are TGTGCCAGCAGCCTCGAGGCGGGAGTTTACGAG. It is translated as CASSLEAGVYE. The CDR3 reads in full as CASSLEAGVYEQYF.

This clone has at least ten counts. The read ends 3 residues before the CDR3 terminus; that terminus is restored from the germline J gene. The rearrangement joins TRBV18 to TRBJ1-1, with 9 nucleotides matching TRBD1. The CDR3 consists of 15 residues. Trimming removed 4 bases from V and 1 base from J; junction bases left unmatched: 4. The germline V gene has CDR1 KGHSH and CDR2 LQKENI. The CDR3 spells CASSQGTGRNTEAFF. CDR3 DNA, as far as it was read: TGTGCCAGCTCACAAGGGACAGGGAGGAACACTGAA.

This clone was counted a few times. The read is 3 residues too short to cover the CDR3 end, so that end is filled in from the germline J gene. The chain recombines TRBV7-9 with TRBJ2-3, with a possible D match to TRBD1 (6 bases). Germline CDR1 and CDR2: SEHNR and FQNEAQ (reference sequence). The CDR3 spans 15 residues. CDR3 bases read: TGTGCCAGCAGCACGGACAGCTATAGCAATCAGCCG. Translation: CASSTDSYSNQP. The full CDR3 protein is CASSTDSYSNQPQYF.

This clone has more than one count but fewer than ten. The part of the CDR3 DNA that was read is TGTGCCAGCAAGCTAGCGGTAAGCTCCTACGAG. It specifies CASKLAVSSYE. The whole CDR3 is CASKLAVSSYEQYF. This rearrangement joins TRBV19 to TRBJ2-7; 7 bases map to TRBD2. The read stops 3 residues short of the end of the CDR3; the missing end is completed from the germline J gene. V dropped 9 bases and J dropped 0; count of bases not matched to a gene: 8. This CDR3 comprises 14 residues. Per germline, CDR1 LNHDA and CDR2 SQIVND (reference sequence).

This clone came up many times. The part of the CDR3 DNA that was read is TGTGCCAGCAGCTTAGGGACTGTAGGCACAGATACG. Translation: CASSLGTVGTDT. The full CDR3 protein reads CASSLGTVGTDTQYF. The chain joins TRBV7-8 to TRBJ2-3, with D possibly being TRBD2 (5 bases). Coverage ceases 3 residues before the CDR3 finishes, and the germline J gene fills in the end. In germline, CDR1 is SGHVS, CDR2 FQNEAQ. This CDR3 has 15 residues. With 1 base removed from V and 1 base from J, the gap between germline ends came to 9 bases.

This clone was observed many times. The read finishes 3 residues shy of the CDR3 end, and the germline J gene is used to complete it. The rearrangement joins TRBV11-2 to TRBJ1-2, with TRBD1 identical over 7 bases. The CDR3 has 14 amino acids. Unmatched junction bases numbered 9, after V lost 4 bases and J lost 7 bases. Germline V gene sequence: CDR1 SGHAT, CDR2 FQNNGV. Incomplete CDR3 DNA: TGTGCCAGCAGCTCCCCGACAGGGACGAGTGGC. It encodes CASSSPTGTSG. The whole CDR3 is CASSSPTGTSGYTF.

The table lists this clone with many counts. Read sequence stops 3 residues before the CDR3 end, and the germline J gene provides the missing end. The V and J genes are TRBV30 and TRBJ1-2, with D uncertain. Trimming shortened V by 2 bases and J by 6 bases, and 13 bases separated the two germline ends. Germline V gene lookup returns CDR1 GTSNPN and CDR2 SVGIG (reference sequence). This CDR3 comprises 13 residues. CDR3 amino acids: CAWSPPEGNGYTF. Partial CDR3 DNA: TGTGCCTGGAGTCCCCCGGAGGGTAATGGC.

At least ten counts were recorded for this clone. The read is 3 residues too short to cover the CDR3 end, so that end is filled in from the germline J gene. This chain uses TRBV7-6 with TRBJ2-3, with D tentatively TRBD1 (5 bases). This CDR3 region has 16 residues. Looked up from germline, CDR1 is SGHVS and CDR2 is FNYEAQ. Trimming cost V 1 base and J 3 bases, with 14 bases left between them. The DNA read from the CDR3 is TGTGCCAGCAGCTTAGGGGCAGGGAAGGGGACAGATACG. Its protein product is CASSLGAGKGTDT. The CDR3 reads in full as CASSLGAGKGTDTQYF.

There are many counts of this clone. The read ends 3 residues before the CDR3 terminus; that terminus is restored from the germline J gene. The chain uses TRBV19 and TRBJ2-6; D is possibly TRBD2 (6 bases). The CDR3 spans 15 residues. Germline V CDR1 and CDR2: LNHDA, SQIVND (reference sequence). V shed 7 bases and J shed 0 bases, with 10 bases lying between them. The CDR3 sequence is CASNGGLSGANVLTF. Partial CDR3 DNA: TGTGCCAGTAATGGGGGACTCTCTGGGGCCAACGTC.

This clone was seen many times. The read finishes 3 residues shy of the CDR3 end, and the germline J gene is used to complete it. The V gene is TRBV2, the J gene TRBJ1-2; TRBD1 is a possible D gene (5 bases). The germline gives CDR1 SNHLY, CDR2 FYNNEI. This CDR3 region has 15 residues. V was pared by 2 bases and J by 6 bases, with 16 bases between. The CDR3 bases that were read are TGTGCCAGCAGTGAAAGGCCCGCGGGGACGGATGGC. Protein: CASSERPAGTDG. The whole CDR3 protein reads CASSERPAGTDGYTF.

In its sample, this clone was seen many times. CDR3 DNA (partial): TGTGCCAGCAGTGAGGACACTTTAAGCAATCAGCCC. Translating it yields CASSEDTLSNQP. The CDR3 as a whole reads CASSEDTLSNQPQHF. This chain joins TRBV6-1 and TRBJ1-5, with TRBD1 as a possible D gene (5 bases). The read halts 3 residues ahead of the CDR3 end, with the missing end drawn from the germline J gene. Trimming took off 3 bases at V and 1 base at J, with 10 bases between the two ends. Germline V CDR1 and CDR2: MNHNS, SASEGT. The CDR3 runs to 15 residues.

This clone was observed many times. Read data end 3 residues before the CDR3 end; the end is taken from the germline J gene. The chain carries TRBV29-1 and TRBJ2-2, with a weak D call TRBD1 (5 bases). This CDR3 has 14 residues. CDR1 is SQVTM, CDR2 ANQGSEA, per germline. Trimming stripped 6 bases from V and 1 base from J, with 12 bases between. The CDR3 here is CSVGHRLNTGELFF. Partial CDR3 DNA: TGCAGCGTCGGACACAGGTTGAACACCGGGGAG.

This clone was observed at least ten times. The CDR3 end falls 3 residues outside the read, so it is completed with the germline J gene. This chain uses TRBV5-4 with TRBJ1-1; D possibly corresponds to TRBD1 (5 bases). The CDR3 loop spans 14 amino acids. The germline CDR1 and CDR2 sequences are SGHNT and YYREEE (reference sequence). Trimming removed 4 bases at V and 3 bases at J, with 13 bases between. CDR3 DNA, as far as it was read: TGTGCCAGCAGCCCGGGGGGGGGTTACACTGAA. It encodes CASSPGGGYTE. The full CDR3 sequence reads CASSPGGGYTEAFF.

In this sample, this clone turned up many times. The read stops 3 residues short of the end of the CDR3; the missing end is completed from the germline J gene. The chain is built from TRBV5-6 and TRBJ1-2, with D tentatively TRBD1 (5 bases). The CDR3 totals 13 residues. Germline V gene sequence: CDR1 SGHDT, CDR2 YYEEEE. With 7 bases removed from V and 5 bases from J, the gap between germline ends came to 15 bases. CDR3 DNA, as far as it was read: TGTGCCAGCGGCCAGGGCTCTGGGTATGGC. Translating gives CASGQGSGYG. The whole CDR3 sequence is CASGQGSGYGYTF.

Many counts were recorded for this clone. The read comes to an end 3 residues before the CDR3 does, leaving the germline J gene to fill in the end. The chain carries TRBV18 and TRBJ1-1; unclear D gene. Germline V gene sequence: CDR1 KGHSH, CDR2 LQKENI. The CDR3 totals 14 residues. CDR3 loop: CASSPDTVSGEAFF. CDR3 bases read: TGTGCCAGCTCACCAGACACGGTGTCGGGGGAA. Full variable domain (outside the CDR3, taken from reference TRBV18 and TRBJ1-1): NAGVMQNPRHLVRRRGQEARLRCSPMKGHSHVYWYRQLPEEGLKFMVYLQKENIIDESGMPKERFSAEFPKEGPSILRIQQVVRGDSAAYFCASSPDTVSGEAFFGQGTRLTVV.

This clone was counted ten times or more. Read coverage stops 3 residues before the CDR3 terminus; the germline J gene supplies the remainder. This sequence joins TRBV19 and TRBJ1-1; the D gene is possibly TRBD1 (6 bases). CDR1 is LNHDA, CDR2 SQIVND, per germline (reference sequence). The CDR3 contains 16 residues. The ends were cut back, 9 bases at V and 0 bases at J, with 20 bases in the middle. CDR3 amino acids: CARKQGGRGVNTEAFF. The part of the CDR3 DNA that was read is TGTGCCAGAAAACAGGGTGGACGGGGTGTGAACACTGAA.

This clone has at least ten counts. The CDR3 extends 3 residues past the end of the read, so its final part is completed from the germline J gene. The chain uses TRBV18 and TRBJ1-4; no definite D call. With 3 bases removed from V and 4 bases from J, the gap between germline ends came to 12 bases. CDR1 and CDR2 (germline): KGHSH, LQKENI. The CDR3 runs 15 residues. The covered CDR3 bases are TGTGCCAGCTCACCTACCGGGGAGGATAATGAAAAA. Translation gives CASSPTGEDNEK. The whole CDR3 reads CASSPTGEDNEKLFF.

The CDR3 is CASRPRSGSGPYEQYF. CDR3 bases read: TGTGCCAGCAGACCTCGTAGCGGGAGTGGTCCCTACGAG. The chain carries TRBV2 and TRBJ2-7, with 9 bases aligning to TRBD2. The read gets to within 3 residues of the CDR3 end, and the germline J gene fills in the rest. This CDR3 comprises 16 residues. Germline V gene sequence: CDR1 SNHLY, CDR2 FYNNEI. The J segment lost 2 bases and the V segment lost 6 bases, leaving 11 bases of the junction unmatched.

This clone was observed at least ten times. The DNA ends 3 residues before the CDR3 does, and the rest of the CDR3 is filled in from the germline J gene. The J gene is TRBJ2-1, the V gene TRBV5-1, with D perhaps TRBD2 (6 bases). Germline CDR1 SGHRS, CDR2 YFSETQ. V lost 0 bases and J 8 bases, leaving 15 bases between the germline ends. CDR3 length: 15 amino acids. The sequenced CDR3 bases are TGCGCCAGCAGCTTGGGGCGGGGCCGTGGAGATGAG. Translating it yields CASSLGRGRGDE. The whole CDR3 sequence reads CASSLGRGRGDEQFF.

At least ten counts were recorded for this clone. From the germline J gene comes the end of the CDR3, since the read stops 3 residues before it. The rearrangement uses TRBV18 and TRBJ2-2, with TRBD1 as a possible D gene (5 bases). This CDR3 has 15 amino acids. V dropped 4 bases and J dropped 0 bases, with 9 bases sitting between them. Germline CDR1 and CDR2: KGHSH and LQKENI. CDR3 DNA, as far as it was read: TGTGCCAGCTCACAGACAGTCGCGAACACCGGGGAG. Its protein is CASSQTVANTGE. The CDR3 in its entirety is CASSQTVANTGELFF.

This clone was seen more than once but under ten times. The read ends 3 residues early relative to the CDR3; the germline J gene fills the gap. The chain recombines TRBV7-6 with TRBJ1-2; no clear D gene. Germline CDR1 SGHVS, CDR2 FNYEAQ. CDR3 length equals 14 residues. The sequenced part of the CDR3 DNA is TGTGCCAGCAGCAGCAGCGGGAGAGAATACGAC. It codes for CASSSSGREYD. In full, the CDR3 reads CASSSSGREYDYTF. The full variable domain, rest sourced from reference TRBV7-6 and TRBJ1-2, is GAGVSQSPRYKVTKRGQDVALRCDPISGHVSLYWYRQALGQGPEFLTYFNYEAQQDKSGLPNDRFSAERPEGSISTLTIQRTEQRDSAMYRCASSSSGREYDYTFGSGTRLTVV.

This clone was seen repeatedly, ten times or more. The read falls 3 residues short of the CDR3 end, and the missing part is taken from the germline J gene. The chain links TRBV20-1 to TRBJ2-1, with 12 bases that match TRBD2. Germline-derived CDR1 and CDR2 are DFQATT and SNEGSKA (reference sequence). The J segment lost 7 bases and the V segment lost 5 bases, leaving 15 bases of the junction unmatched. The CDR3 length is 17 residues. Partial CDR3 DNA: TGCAGTGCTCCATCCCCTAGCGGGAGGGCCGATGGGAATGAG. It translates to CSAPSPSGRADGNE. The full CDR3 is CSAPSPSGRADGNEQFF.

This clone was counted ten times or more. The read gets to within 3 residues of the CDR3 end, and the germline J gene fills in the rest. The genes are TRBV7-2 and TRBJ1-1; D might be TRBD1 (6 bases). V shed 5 bases and J shed 5 bases, with 15 bases lying between them. This CDR3 comprises 14 residues. Germline values: CDR1 SGHTA, CDR2 FQGNSA. CDR3 DNA, as far as it was read: TGTGCCAGCAGCGTGGACAGACAGAGGACTGAA. This sequence encodes CASSVDRQRTE. The entire CDR3 protein reads CASSVDRQRTEAFF. The full variable domain, in which reference TRBV7-2 and TRBJ1-1 provide the parts outside the CDR3, is GAGVSQSPSNKVTEKGKDVELRCDPISGHTALYWYRQSLGQGLEFLIYFQGNSAPDKSGLPSDRFSAERTGGSVSTLTIQRTQQEDSAVYLCASSVDRQRTEAFFGQGTRLTVV.

This clone showed up many times. CDR3 region: CATSRVQGSYNEQFF. The CDR3 bases that were read are TGTGCCACCAGCAGAGTACAGGGTTCCTACAATGAG. The chain recombines TRBV15 with TRBJ2-1, with D possibly being TRBD1 (6 bases). The DNA ends 3 residues before the CDR3 does, and the rest of the CDR3 is filled in from the germline J gene. This CDR3 region has 15 residues. From germline, CDR1 is LNHNV and CDR2 YYDKDF (reference sequence). The V gene lost 1 base and the J gene lost 1 base, with 8 bases spanning the gap.

Comments on this clone: Sequencing ends 3 residues short of the CDR3 end; the germline J gene provides the rest. The chain combines TRBV30 with TRBJ2-3, with 10 positions matching TRBD1. This CDR3 region has 14 residues. The germline V gene has CDR1 GTSNPN and CDR2 SVGIG (reference sequence). This chain's CDR3 is CAWSPGTGAQPQYF. Incomplete CDR3 DNA: TGTGCCTGGAGTCCCGGGACAGGGGCTCAGCCG.

The sample holds many counts of this clone. At one end the junction does not follow the germline gene, possibly because of a read error. With the read ending 3 residues before the CDR3 end, the germline J gene is used to fill in that end. V usage is TRBV7-7 and J usage is TRBJ2-1; TRBD1 aligns across 11 bases. CDR3 length equals 15 residues. The germline V gene encodes CDR1 SSHAT and CDR2 FNYEAQ (reference sequence). Partial CDR3 DNA: TGTGCTAGCAGCAGGGGACAGGGGGAAGTCAATGAG. Translation gives CASSRGQGEVNE. The entire CDR3 reads CASSRGQGEVNEQFF.